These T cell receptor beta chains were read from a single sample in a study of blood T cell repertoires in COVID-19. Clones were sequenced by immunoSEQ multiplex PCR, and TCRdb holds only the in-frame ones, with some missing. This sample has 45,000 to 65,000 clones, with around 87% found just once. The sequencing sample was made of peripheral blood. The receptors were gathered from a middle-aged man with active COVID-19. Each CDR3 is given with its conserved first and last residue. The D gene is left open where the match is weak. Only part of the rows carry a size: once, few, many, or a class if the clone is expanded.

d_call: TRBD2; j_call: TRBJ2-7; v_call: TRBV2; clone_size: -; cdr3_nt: TGTGCCAGCAGCCTACTAGCGGCCCAGTACTTC; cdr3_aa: CASSLLAAQYF
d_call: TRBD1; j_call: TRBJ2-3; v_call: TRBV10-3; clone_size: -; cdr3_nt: TGTGCCATCAGTGAGCCGGGACAGGGGAGCACAGATACGCAGTATTTT; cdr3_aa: CAISEPGQGSTDTQYF
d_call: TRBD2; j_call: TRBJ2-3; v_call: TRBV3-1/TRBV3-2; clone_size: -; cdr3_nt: TGTGCCAGCAGCCAAGATCGAGCGGGGGGGTTGTATTTT; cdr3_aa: CASSQDRAGGLYF
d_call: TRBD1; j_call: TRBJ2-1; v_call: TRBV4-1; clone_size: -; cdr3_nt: TGCGCCAGCAGCCAAGAGGGGACAGGGAGTGGCGATGAGCAGTTCTTC; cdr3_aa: CASSQEGTGSGDEQFF
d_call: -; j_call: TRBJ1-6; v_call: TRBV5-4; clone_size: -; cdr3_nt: TGTGCCAGCAGCTTTTTAGGCGACAGTCGGTATAATTCACCCCTCCACTTT; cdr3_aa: CASSFLGDSRYNSPLHF
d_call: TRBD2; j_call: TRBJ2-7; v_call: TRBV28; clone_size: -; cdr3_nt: TGTGCCAGCAGTTTTGTGCTGGGGGGGTCCTACGAGCAGTACTTC; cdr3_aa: CASSFVLGGSYEQYF
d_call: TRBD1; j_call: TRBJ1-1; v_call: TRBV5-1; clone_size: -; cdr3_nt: TGCGCCAGCAGCGCGGACAGGGTTGACACTGAAGCTTTCTTT; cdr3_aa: CASSADRVDTEAFF
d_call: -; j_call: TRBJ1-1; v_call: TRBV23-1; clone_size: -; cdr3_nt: TGCGCCAGCCCGGCCAGGGGGAACACTGAAGCTTTCTTT; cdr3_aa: CASPARGNTEAFF
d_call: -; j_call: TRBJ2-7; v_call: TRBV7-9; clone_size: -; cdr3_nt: TGTGCCAGCAGCTTAGATTCGGGCAGGGCCTTCTCCTACGAGCAGTACTTC; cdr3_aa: CASSLDSGRAFSYEQYF
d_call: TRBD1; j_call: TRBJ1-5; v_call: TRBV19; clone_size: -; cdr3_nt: TGTGCCAGTAGTCAAGAGACAGGGAAGAATCAGCCCCAGCATTTT; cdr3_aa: CASSQETGKNQPQHF
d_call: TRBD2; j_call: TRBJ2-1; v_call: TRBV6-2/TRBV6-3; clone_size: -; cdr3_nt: TGTGCCAGCAGTAGTATTCTAGCGGGTTACAATGAGCAGTTCTTC; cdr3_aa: CASSSILAGYNEQFF
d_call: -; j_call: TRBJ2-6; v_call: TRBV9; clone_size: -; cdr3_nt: TGTGCCAGCAGCGCCGTCTCTGGGGCCAACGTCCTGACTTTC; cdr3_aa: CASSAVSGANVLTF
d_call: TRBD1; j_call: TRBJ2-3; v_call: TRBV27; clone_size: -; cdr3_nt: TGTGCCAGCAGTCCCCGACAGGGGTTGGATACGCAGTATTTT; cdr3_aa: CASSPRQGLDTQYF
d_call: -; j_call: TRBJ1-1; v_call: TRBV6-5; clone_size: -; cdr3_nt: TGTGCCAGCAGGACCGGGTTATACACTGAAGCTTTCTTT; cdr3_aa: CASRTGLYTEAFF
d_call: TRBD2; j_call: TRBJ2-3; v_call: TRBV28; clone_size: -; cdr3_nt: TGTGCCAGCAGTTTATCGAGCGGGGGGGGGCGAGATACGCAGTATTTT; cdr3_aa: CASSLSSGGGRDTQYF
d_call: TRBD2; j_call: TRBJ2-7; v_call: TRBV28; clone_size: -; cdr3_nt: TGTGCCAGCAGTTTGCCGGGGGAGGGGGAGCAGTACTTC; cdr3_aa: CASSLPGEGEQYF
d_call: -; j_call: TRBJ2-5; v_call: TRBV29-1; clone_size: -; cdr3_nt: TGCAGCGTTGCGGGGTGGGGAGAGACCCAGTACTTC; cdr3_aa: CSVAGWGETQYF
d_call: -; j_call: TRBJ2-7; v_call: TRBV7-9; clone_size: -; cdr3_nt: TGTGCCAGCAGCTCCTCGACTGAATTAGCCGAGCAGTACTTC; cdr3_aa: CASSSSTELAEQYF
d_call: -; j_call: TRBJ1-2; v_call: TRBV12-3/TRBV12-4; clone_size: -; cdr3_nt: TGTGCCAGCAGTTTTCAGGATAACTATGGCTACACCTTC; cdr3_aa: CASSFQDNYGYTF
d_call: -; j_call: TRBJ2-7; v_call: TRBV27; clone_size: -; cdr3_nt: TGTGCCAGCAGTCCACAGGATACTAACTACGAGCAGTACTTC; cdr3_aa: CASSPQDTNYEQYF
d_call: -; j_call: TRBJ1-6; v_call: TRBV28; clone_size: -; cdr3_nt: TGTGCCAGCTTAAGGACACCCAATTCACCCCTCCACTTT; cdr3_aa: CASLRTPNSPLHF
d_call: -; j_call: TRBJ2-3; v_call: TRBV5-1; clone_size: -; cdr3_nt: TGCGCCAGCAGCTTGGCCAGGGCCAGCACAGATACGCAGTATTTT; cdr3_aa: CASSLARASTDTQYF
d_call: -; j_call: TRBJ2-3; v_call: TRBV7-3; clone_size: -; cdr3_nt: TGTGCCAGCAGCTTAGGGGCCGGTCCAGATACGCAGTATTTT; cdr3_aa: CASSLGAGPDTQYF
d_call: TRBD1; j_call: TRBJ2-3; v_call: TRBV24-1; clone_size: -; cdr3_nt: TGTGCCACCAGTGATCGGGACAGTAGGACAGATACGCAGTATTTT; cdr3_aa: CATSDRDSRTDTQYF
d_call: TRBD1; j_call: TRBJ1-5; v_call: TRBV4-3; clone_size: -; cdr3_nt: TGCGCCAGCAGCCAAGGGAGGACAGGGGGAGATCAGCCCCAGCATTTT; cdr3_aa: CASSQGRTGGDQPQHF
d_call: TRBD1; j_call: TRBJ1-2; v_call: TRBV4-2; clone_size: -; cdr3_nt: TGTGCCAGCAGCCAGTTCGAGGACAGGGGTGACGGCTACACCTTC; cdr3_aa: CASSQFEDRGDGYTF
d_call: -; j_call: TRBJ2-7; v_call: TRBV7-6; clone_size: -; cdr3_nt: TGTGCCAGCAGCTTAGCGCGGAATAGCGGAGAGCAGTACTTC; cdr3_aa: CASSLARNSGEQYF
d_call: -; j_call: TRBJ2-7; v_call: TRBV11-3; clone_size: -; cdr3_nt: TGTGCCAGCAGCTCAGGGACTTCTTACGAGCAGTACTTC; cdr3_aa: CASSSGTSYEQYF
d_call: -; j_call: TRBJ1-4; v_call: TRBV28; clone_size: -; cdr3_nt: TGTGCCAGCAGTTTGGTGGGTAGCAATGAAAAACTGTTTTTT; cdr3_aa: CASSLVGSNEKLFF
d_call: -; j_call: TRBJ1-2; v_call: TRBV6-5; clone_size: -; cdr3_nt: TGTGCCAGCAGTTACGATCTGGCCCGGGGGTATGGCTACACCTTC; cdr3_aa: CASSYDLARGYGYTF
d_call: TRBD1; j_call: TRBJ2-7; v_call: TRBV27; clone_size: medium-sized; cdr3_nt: TGTGCCAGCAGACTGGACAGGGGGCGAACCGAGCAGTACTTC; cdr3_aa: CASRLDRGRTEQYF
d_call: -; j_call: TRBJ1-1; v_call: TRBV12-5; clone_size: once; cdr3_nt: TGTGCTAGTACCTCAGGGACTGAAGCTTTCTTT; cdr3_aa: CASTSGTEAFF